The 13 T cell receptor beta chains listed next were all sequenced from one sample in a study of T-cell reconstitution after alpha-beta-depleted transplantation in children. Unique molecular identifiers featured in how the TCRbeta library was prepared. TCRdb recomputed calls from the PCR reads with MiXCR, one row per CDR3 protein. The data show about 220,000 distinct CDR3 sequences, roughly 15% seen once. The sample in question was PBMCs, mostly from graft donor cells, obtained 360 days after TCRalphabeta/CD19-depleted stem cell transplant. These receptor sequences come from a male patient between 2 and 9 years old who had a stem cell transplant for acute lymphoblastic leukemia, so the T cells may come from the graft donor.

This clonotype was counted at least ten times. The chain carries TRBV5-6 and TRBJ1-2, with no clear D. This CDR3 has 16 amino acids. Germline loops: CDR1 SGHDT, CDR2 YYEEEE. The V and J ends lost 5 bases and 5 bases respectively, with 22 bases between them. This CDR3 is CASSHGQTLAGYGYTF. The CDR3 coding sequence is TGTGCCAGCAGTCACGGCCAAACCCTGGCCGGTTATGGCTACACCTTC.

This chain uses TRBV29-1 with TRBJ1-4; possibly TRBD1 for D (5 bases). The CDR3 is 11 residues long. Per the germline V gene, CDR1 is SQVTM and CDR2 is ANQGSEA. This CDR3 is CAGRVCEKLFF. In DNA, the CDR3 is TGCGCCGGCAGGGTCTGCGAAAAACTGTTTTTT.

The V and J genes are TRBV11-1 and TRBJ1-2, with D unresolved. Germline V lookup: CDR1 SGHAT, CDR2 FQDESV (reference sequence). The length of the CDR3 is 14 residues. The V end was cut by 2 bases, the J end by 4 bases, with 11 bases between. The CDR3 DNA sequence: TGTGCCAGCAGCTTACTGACGGGGTCCTATGGCTACACCTTC. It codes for CASSLLTGSYGYTF. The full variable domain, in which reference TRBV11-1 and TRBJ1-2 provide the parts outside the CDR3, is EAEVAQSPRYKITEKSQAVAFWCDPISGHATLYWYRQILGQGPELLVQFQDESVVDDSQLPKDRFSAERLKGVDSTLKIQPAELGDSAMYLCASSLLTGSYGYTFGSGTRLTVV.

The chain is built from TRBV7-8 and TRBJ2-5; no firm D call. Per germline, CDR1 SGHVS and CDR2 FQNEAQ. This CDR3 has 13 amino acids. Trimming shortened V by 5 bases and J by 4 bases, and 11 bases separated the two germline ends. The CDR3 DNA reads TGTGCCAGCAGCCACATTGCTACAGAGACCCAGTACTTC. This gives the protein CASSHIATETQYF.

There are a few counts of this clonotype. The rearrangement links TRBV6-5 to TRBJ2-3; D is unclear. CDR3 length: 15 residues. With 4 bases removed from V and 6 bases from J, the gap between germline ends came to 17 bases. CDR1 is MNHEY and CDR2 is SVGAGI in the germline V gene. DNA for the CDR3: TGTGCCAGCAGTTCCACATTGGGCGGTGGGGATACGCAGTATTTT. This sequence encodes CASSSTLGGGDTQYF.

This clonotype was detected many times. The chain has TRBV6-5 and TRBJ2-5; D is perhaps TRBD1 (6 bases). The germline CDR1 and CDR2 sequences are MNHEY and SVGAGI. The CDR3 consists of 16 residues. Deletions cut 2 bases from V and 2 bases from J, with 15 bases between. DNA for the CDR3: TGTGCCAGCAGTTACGATTTCGGGACACCTCAAGAGACCCAGTACTTC. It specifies CASSYDFGTPQETQYF.

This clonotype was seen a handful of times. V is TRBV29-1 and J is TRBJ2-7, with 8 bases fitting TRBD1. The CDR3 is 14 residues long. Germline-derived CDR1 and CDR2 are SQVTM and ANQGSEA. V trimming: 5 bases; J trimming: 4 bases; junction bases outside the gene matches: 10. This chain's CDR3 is CSVPRRTGNYEQYF. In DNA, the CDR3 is TGCAGCGTTCCCCGACGGACAGGGAATTACGAGCAGTACTTC.

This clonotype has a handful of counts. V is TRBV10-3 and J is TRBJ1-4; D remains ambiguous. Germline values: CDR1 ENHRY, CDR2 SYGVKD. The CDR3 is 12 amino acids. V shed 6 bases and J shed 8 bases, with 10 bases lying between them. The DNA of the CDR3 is TGTGCCATCAGCCCGAACGTCGAAAAACTGTTTTTT. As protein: CAISPNVEKLFF.

The CDR3 protein is CSVELRGPSYEQYF. Written as DNA, the CDR3 is TGCAGCGTTGAATTGAGGGGCCCTTCCTACGAGCAGTACTTC. The V call is TRBV29-1, the J call TRBJ2-7; perhaps D is TRBD1 or TRBD2 (5 bases each). Germline CDR1 SQVTM, CDR2 ANQGSEA. V lost 2 bases to trimming and J lost 1 base, with 12 bases between them. This CDR3 spans 14 amino acids.

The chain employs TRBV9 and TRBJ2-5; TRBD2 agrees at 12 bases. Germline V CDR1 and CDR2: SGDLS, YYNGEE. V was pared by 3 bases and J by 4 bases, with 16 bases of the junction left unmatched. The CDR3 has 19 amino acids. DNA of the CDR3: TGTGCCAGCAGCGAGGGGACCGGGACTAGCGGGCTGAGACCAGAGACCCAGTACTTC. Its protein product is CASSEGTGTSGLRPETQYF.

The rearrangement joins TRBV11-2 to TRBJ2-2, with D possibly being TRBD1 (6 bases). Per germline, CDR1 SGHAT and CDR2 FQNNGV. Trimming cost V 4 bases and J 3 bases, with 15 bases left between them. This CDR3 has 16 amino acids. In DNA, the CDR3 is TGTGCCAGCAGCTCATCTACAGGGATGGACACCGGGGAGCTGTTTTTT. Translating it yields CASSSSTGMDTGELFF.

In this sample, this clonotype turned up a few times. The CDR3 sequence: CSVDRVGSTEAFF. Written as DNA, the CDR3 is TGCAGCGTTGATCGGGTTGGGAGCACTGAAGCTTTCTTT. This chain joins TRBV29-1 and TRBJ1-1, with D unclear. Germline assignment: CDR1 SQVTM and CDR2 ANQGSEA. CDR3 length equals 13 residues. Trimming removed 3 bases from V and 4 bases from J, with 12 bases in between.

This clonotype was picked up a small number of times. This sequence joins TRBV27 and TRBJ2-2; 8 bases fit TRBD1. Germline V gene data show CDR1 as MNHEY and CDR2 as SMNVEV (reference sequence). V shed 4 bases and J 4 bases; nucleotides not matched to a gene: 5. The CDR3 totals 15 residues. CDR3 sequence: CASSSRDRSTGELFF. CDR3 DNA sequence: TGTGCCAGCAGTTCCCGGGACAGGAGCACCGGGGAGCTGTTTTTT.